These 25 T cell receptor beta chains share one sample of origin, sequenced in a study of beta chain features in type 1 diabetes. Broader study findings: Moderately but significantly shorter TCRB CDR3s were found in Type 1 diabetes patients in all four CD4+ subsets.

As every portion of the isolated RNA was reverse transcribed, the sequencing read expressed TCRB transcripts. The method was immunoSEQ multiplex PCR; TCRdb's version includes in-frame clones alone and lacks a portion of them. This sample has 120,000 or so clones, with 15% to 20% found just once. For these TCRs, the target antigens are not known. What was sequenced was central memory CD4+ T cells from blood. Receptors were obtained from a man between 18 and 29 years old with type 1 diabetes.

This clone was seen more than once but under ten times. A much more abundant neighbour one base away suggests this may be a read error. The rearrangement joins TRBV7-9 to TRBJ2-3; D unresolved. V lost 5 bases, J lost 2 bases, and 2 bases lay in between. The CDR3 length is 11 residues. Germline assignment: CDR1 SEHNR and CDR2 FQNEAQ (reference sequence). In nucleotides, the CDR3 is TGTGCCAGCAGCACCACAGATACGCAGTATTTT. Translating it yields CASSTTDTQYF.

The V call is TRBV7-2, the J call TRBJ2-5; TRBD2 agrees at 8 bases. With 1 base clipped from V and 4 bases from J, the junction kept 14 bases outside the gene matches. The CDR3 length is 18 residues. Germline CDR1 reads SGHTA; CDR2 reads FQGNSA. Here the CDR3 DNA reads TGTGCCAGCAGCTTAGGACTGCTAGCGGGCGGGGCTGGAGAGACCCAGTACTTC. This translates into CASSLGLLAGGAGETQYF.

This chain joins TRBV7-9 and TRBJ2-2; no firm D call. With 5 bases removed from V and 2 bases from J, the gap between germline ends came to 15 bases. The CDR3 spans 16 residues. CDR1 and CDR2 from the germline V gene are SEHNR and FQNEAQ (reference sequence). In nucleotides, the CDR3 is TGTGCCAGCAGCCCCCCCGGCGGAAGAAACACCGGGGAGCTGTTTTTT. Protein sequence: CASSPPGGRNTGELFF.

This clone was counted only a few times. The V and J genes are TRBV29-1 and TRBJ2-3, with D tentatively TRBD2 (6 bases). This CDR3 region has 14 residues. V lost 3 bases and J 1 base, leaving 11 bases between the germline ends. Germline CDR1 is SQVTM and CDR2 is ANQGSEA. The CDR3 is CSVDSERGTDTQYF. The CDR3 DNA follows: TGCAGCGTTGATTCAGAGCGGGGCACAGATACGCAGTATTTT.

This clone was picked up a small number of times. The chain is built from TRBV28 and TRBJ1-2; D call uncertain. Germline V CDR1 and CDR2: MDHEN, SYDVKM. CDR3 length equals 11 residues. V lost 7 bases to trimming and J lost 5 bases, with 8 bases between them. CDR3 in amino acids: CASTLGYGYTF. The CDR3 DNA reads TGTGCCAGCACCCTGGGGTATGGCTACACCTTC.

The sample holds a few counts of this clone. V gene TRBV6-5 combines with J gene TRBJ1-6; D perhaps matches TRBD1 (5 bases). Trimming shortened V by 5 bases and J by 9 bases, and 17 bases separated the two germline ends. The V gene's germline CDR1 is MNHEY and CDR2 SVGAGI. CDR3 length: 15 residues. CDR3 protein: CASSPPRVTGSPLHF. The CDR3 coding sequence is TGTGCCAGCAGTCCCCCCAGGGTTACGGGTTCACCCCTCCACTTT.

V gene TRBV10-3 combines with J gene TRBJ2-3; TRBD2 aligns across 8 bases. With V trimmed by 9 bases and J by 2 bases, 7 bases remained unmatched. The CDR3 consists of 14 residues. Germline lookup yields CDR1 ENHRY and CDR2 SYGVKD. As DNA, the CDR3 is TGTGCCATTACTAGCGGCCAAAACACAGATACGCAGTATTTT. It is translated as CAITSGQNTDTQYF.

The genes are TRBV7-2 and TRBJ2-1; D could derive from TRBD1 or TRBD2 (5 bases each). This CDR3 region has 12 residues. Trimming removed 1 base at V and 15 bases at J, with 13 bases between. Per germline, CDR1 SGHTA and CDR2 FQGNSA. The CDR3 sequence: CASSLERGPGFF. The CDR3 region has the DNA TGTGCCAGCAGCTTAGAGAGGGGCCCCGGGTTCTTC.

There are many counts of this clone. This chain joins TRBV2 and TRBJ2-1; D is perhaps TRBD1 (6 bases). V was trimmed by 5 bases and J by 7 bases, leaving 9 bases between them. Germline lookup yields CDR1 SNHLY and CDR2 FYNNEI. The CDR3 contains 12 residues. The CDR3 bases are TGTGCCAGCAGTCACAGGGAAAATGAGCAGTTCTTC. Translated, it gives CASSHRENEQFF.

This clone was detected a few times. The same CDR3 also results from other DNA sequences found in this sample. The rearrangement links TRBV7-2 to TRBJ2-2; unclear D gene. V lost 5 bases to trimming and J lost 3 bases, with 4 bases between them. CDR3 length: 12 residues. Looked up from germline, CDR1 is SGHTA and CDR2 is FQGNSA. The CDR3 DNA is TGTGCCAGCAGCCCCGACACCGGGGAGCTGTTTTTT. It codes for CASSPDTGELFF.

This clone was seen ten or more times. The gene calls are TRBV2 and TRBJ1-1; a possible D gene is TRBD1 (6 bases). The CDR3 covers 15 residues. Germline CDR1 reads SNHLY; CDR2 reads FYNNEI. Trimming left V 6 bases short and J 14 bases short, with 28 bases between. The DNA of the CDR3 is TGTGCCAGCAGGGTAACAGGGAGCATTGATTTTGATCGGTTCTTT. Its protein is CASRVTGSIDFDRFF. Together with reference TRBV2 and TRBJ1-1, the CDR3 gives the full variable domain: EPEVTQTPSHQVTQMGQEVILRCVPISNHLYFYWYRQILGQKVEFLVSFYNNEISEKSEIFDDQFSVERPDGSNFTLKIRSTKLEDSAMYFCASRVTGSIDFDRFFGQGTRLTVV.

Ten or more counts support this clone. This rearrangement joins TRBV28 to TRBJ1-3, with D hard to call. The CDR3 is made up of 15 amino acids. Germline-derived CDR1 and CDR2 are MDHEN and SYDVKM. The germline V and J ends were trimmed by 5 bases and 1 base, with 12 bases remaining between them. The CDR3 sequence is CASSETTRSGNTIYF. The CDR3 DNA reads as TGTGCCAGCAGTGAGACGACCAGATCTGGAAACACCATATATTTT.

This rearrangement joins TRBV4-2 to TRBJ1-1, with a possible D match to TRBD1 (6 bases). The CDR3 consists of 14 residues. Looked up from germline, CDR1 is LGHNA and CDR2 is YNFKEQ. V was trimmed by 5 bases and J by 1 base, leaving 11 bases between them. For the CDR3, the DNA is TGTGCCAGCAGCAACAGGGCTGGGAACACTGAAGCTTTCTTT. Protein product: CASSNRAGNTEAFF.

The V and J genes are TRBV18 and TRBJ2-2; 13 positions agree with TRBD2. CDR1 KGHSH and CDR2 LQKENI come from the germline V gene. The CDR3 runs 16 residues. After removal of 2 bases from V and 7 bases from J, the junction contained 4 bases not matched to a gene. The CDR3 nucleotides are TGTGCCAGCTCACCAGGACTAGCGGGAGTGGTCGGGGAGCTGTTTTTT. Its translation is CASSPGLAGVVGELFF.

This clone was recorded a few times. The same CDR3 is also encoded by other DNA sequences in this sample. The chain recombines TRBV7-3 with TRBJ1-1; D is ambiguous. The CDR3 is 13 residues long. V lost 3 bases and J lost 1, with 6 bases in between. CDR1 is SGHTA, CDR2 FQGTGA, per germline. The CDR3 spells CASSFSRNTEAFF. In DNA form, the CDR3 reads TGTGCCAGCAGCTTTTCGAGGAACACTGAAGCTTTCTTT.

In this sample, this clone turned up many times. V and J are TRBV28 and TRBJ1-2; D is unresolved. Germline V gene sequence: CDR1 MDHEN, CDR2 SYDVKM. This CDR3 is 12 amino acids long. With 6 bases removed from V and 5 bases from J, the gap between germline ends came to 10 bases. The CDR3 DNA is TGTGCCAGCAGGACCTTAGTGTATGGCTACACCTTC. Translated, it gives CASRTLVYGYTF.

This clone was detected a few times. This chain joins TRBV4-1 and TRBJ1-5; D is possibly TRBD1 (5 bases). The V and J ends lost 5 bases and 7 bases respectively, with 12 bases between them. Germline CDR1 and CDR2: MGHRA and YSYEKL. The CDR3 runs 13 residues. In DNA, the CDR3 is TGCGCCAGCAGCTCCCCTCCAGGGCAGCCCCAGCATTTT. Amino acids: CASSSPPGQPQHF.

This clone was seen a handful of times. The CDR3 here is CAWSFRGTVNEQFF. CDR3 nucleotides: TGTGCCTGGAGTTTCAGGGGCACAGTTAATGAGCAGTTCTTC. The chain recombines TRBV30 with TRBJ2-1, with a tentative D call TRBD1 (6 bases). The CDR3 consists of 14 residues. The V gene's germline CDR1 is GTSNPN and CDR2 SVGIG (reference sequence). V was pared by 2 bases and J by 7 bases, with 15 bases between.

This clone came up many times. The chain uses TRBV10-3 and TRBJ2-6, with 7 bases that match TRBD1. The trim removed 1 base at V and 4 bases at J, leaving 4 bases unmatched. The CDR3 contains 16 residues. Germline CDR1 ENHRY, CDR2 SYGVKD. This chain's CDR3 is CAISEYDRAGANVLTF. The CDR3, as DNA: TGTGCCATCAGTGAGTATGACAGGGCCGGGGCCAACGTCCTGACTTTC.

V is TRBV19 and J is TRBJ1-4; D may be TRBD1 (5 bases). Trimming pared 6 bases from V and 5 bases from J, leaving 13 bases between. The length of the CDR3 is 14 residues. Germline values: CDR1 LNHDA, CDR2 SQIVND (reference sequence). The CDR3 sequence is CASSPGLENEKLFF. In DNA, the CDR3 is TGTGCCAGTAGCCCAGGGCTCGAGAATGAAAAACTGTTTTTT.

V gene TRBV21-1 combines with J gene TRBJ2-4; the tabulated D call, TRBD1, remains unverified against the DNA. TRBV21-1 is listed as a pseudogene. CDR3 length: 11 amino acids. CDR3 DNA sequence: TGTGCCAGCAGCAACGGGACAGGACGCTACTTC. Its protein product is CASSNGTGRYF.

In its sample, this clone was seen a few times. This sequence joins TRBV30 and TRBJ1-5; maybe TRBD1 (6 bases). The CDR3 is 14 amino acids. The germline V gene has CDR1 GTSNPN and CDR2 SVGIG (reference sequence). Trimming removed 2 bases from V and 11 bases from J, with 19 bases in between. CDR3: CAWSRDTTNSAQHF. The CDR3 coding sequence is TGTGCCTGGAGTAGGGACACTACCAATTCGGCCCAGCATTTT.

A few counts support this clone. The chain combines TRBV6-1 with TRBJ1-3; D is unclear. V was clipped by 4 bases and J by 5 bases, with 9 bases between them. The CDR3 extends over 13 amino acids. Germline CDR1 is MNHNS and CDR2 is SASEGT. The CDR3 DNA follows: TGTGCCAGCAGTGTAACGCCGAGAAACACCATATATTTT. Protein sequence: CASSVTPRNTIYF.

The V call is TRBV11-2, the J call TRBJ2-5; tentative D call: TRBD2 (5 bases). V shed 3 bases and J shed 5 bases, with 19 bases lying between them. The V gene's germline CDR1 is SGHAT and CDR2 FQNNGV. This CDR3 region has 16 residues. The CDR3 protein is CASSFPVNRETETQYF. Here the CDR3 DNA reads TGTGCCAGCAGCTTCCCAGTTAACCGGGAAACCGAGACCCAGTACTTC.

In this sample, this clone turned up a few times. The chain recombines TRBV11-2 with TRBJ2-7; tentatively, D is TRBD1 or TRBD2 (5 bases each). The CDR3 loop spans 15 amino acids. The germline CDR1 and CDR2 sequences are SGHAT and FQNNGV. V lost 3 bases and J lost 2, with 14 bases in between. Here the CDR3 DNA reads TGTGCCAGCAGCTTCGGACACCCCGGGACCTACGAGCAGTACTTC. Translation gives CASSFGHPGTYEQYF.